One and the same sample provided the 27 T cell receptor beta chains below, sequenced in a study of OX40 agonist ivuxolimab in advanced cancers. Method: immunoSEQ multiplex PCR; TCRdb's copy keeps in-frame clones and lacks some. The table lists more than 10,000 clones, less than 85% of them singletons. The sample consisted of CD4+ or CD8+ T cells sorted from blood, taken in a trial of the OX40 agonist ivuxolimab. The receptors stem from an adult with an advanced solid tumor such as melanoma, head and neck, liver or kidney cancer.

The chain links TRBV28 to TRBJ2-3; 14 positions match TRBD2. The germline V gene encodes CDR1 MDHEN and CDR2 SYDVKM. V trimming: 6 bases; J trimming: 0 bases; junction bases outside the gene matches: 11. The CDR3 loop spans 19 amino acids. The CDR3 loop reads CASSSSGTSGSDSTDTQYF. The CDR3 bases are TGTGCCAGCAGCAGTTCCGGGACTAGCGGGAGTGATAGCACAGATACGCAGTATTTT.

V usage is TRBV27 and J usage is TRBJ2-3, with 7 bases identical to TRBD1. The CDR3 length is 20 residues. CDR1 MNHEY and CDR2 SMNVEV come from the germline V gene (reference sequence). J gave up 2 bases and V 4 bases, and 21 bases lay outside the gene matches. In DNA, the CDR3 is TGTGCCAGCAGTTCTGAGACAGGGCTGGTTCTGGAGTGGGACACAGATACGCAGTATTTT. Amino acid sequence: CASSSETGLVLEWDTDTQYF.

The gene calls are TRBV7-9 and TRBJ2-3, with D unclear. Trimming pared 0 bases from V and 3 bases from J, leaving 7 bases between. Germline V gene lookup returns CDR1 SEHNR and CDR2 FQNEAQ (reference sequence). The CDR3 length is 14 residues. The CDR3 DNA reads TGTGCCAGCAGCTTAGCTTTTGGAACAGATACGCAGTATTTT. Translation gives CASSLAFGTDTQYF.

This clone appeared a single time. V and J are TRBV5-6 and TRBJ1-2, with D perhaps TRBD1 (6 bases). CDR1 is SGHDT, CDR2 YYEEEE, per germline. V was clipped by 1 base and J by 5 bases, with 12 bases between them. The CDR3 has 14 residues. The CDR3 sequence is CASSLQGTSYGYTF. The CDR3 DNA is TGTGCCAGCAGCTTGCAGGGGACCTCATATGGCTACACCTTC.

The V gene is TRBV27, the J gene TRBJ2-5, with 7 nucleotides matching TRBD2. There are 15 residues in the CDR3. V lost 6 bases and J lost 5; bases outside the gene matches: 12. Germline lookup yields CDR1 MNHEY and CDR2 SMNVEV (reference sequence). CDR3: CASSPSGLEVETQYF. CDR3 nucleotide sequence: TGTGCCAGCAGCCCGAGTGGACTAGAGGTGGAGACCCAGTACTTC.

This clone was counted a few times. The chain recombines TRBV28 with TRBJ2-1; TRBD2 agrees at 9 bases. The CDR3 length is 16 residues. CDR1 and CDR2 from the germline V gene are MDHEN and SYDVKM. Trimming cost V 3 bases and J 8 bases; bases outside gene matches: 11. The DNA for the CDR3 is TGTGCCAGCAGTTTCCCCTTAGCGGGAGAGGGGGATGAGCAGTTCTTC. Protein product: CASSFPLAGEGDEQFF. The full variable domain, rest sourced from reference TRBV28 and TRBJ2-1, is DVKVTQSSRYLVKRTGEKVFLECVQDMDHENMFWYRQDPGLGLRLIYFSYDVKMKEKGDIPEGYSVSREKKERFSLILESASTNQTSMYLCASSFPLAGEGDEQFFGPGTRLTVL.

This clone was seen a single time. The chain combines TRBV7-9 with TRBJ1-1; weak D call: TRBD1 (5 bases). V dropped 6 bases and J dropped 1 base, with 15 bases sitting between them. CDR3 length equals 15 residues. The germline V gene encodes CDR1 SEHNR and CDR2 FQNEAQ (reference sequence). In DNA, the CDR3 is TGTGCCAGCAGGGTCCCCACGGGGGGGAACACTGAAGCTTTCTTT. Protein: CASRVPTGGNTEAFF.

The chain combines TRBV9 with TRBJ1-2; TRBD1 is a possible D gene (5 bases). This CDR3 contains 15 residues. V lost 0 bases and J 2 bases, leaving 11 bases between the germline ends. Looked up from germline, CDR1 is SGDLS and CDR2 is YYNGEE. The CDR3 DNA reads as TGTGCCAGCAGCGTAGGGTGGGACGGCAACTATGGCTACACCTTC. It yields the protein CASSVGWDGNYGYTF.

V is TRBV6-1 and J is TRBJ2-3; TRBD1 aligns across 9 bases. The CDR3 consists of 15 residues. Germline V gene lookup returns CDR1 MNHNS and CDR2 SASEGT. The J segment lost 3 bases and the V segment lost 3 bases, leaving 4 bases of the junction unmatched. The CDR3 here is CASSEHRGRTDTQYF. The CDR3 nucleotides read TGTGCCAGCAGTGAGCACAGGGGGCGGACAGATACGCAGTATTTT.

As DNA, the CDR3 is TGCGCCAGCAGCGGGGACTACACCTACGAGCAGTACTTC. Its translation: CASSGDYTYEQYF. The rearrangement links TRBV10-2 to TRBJ2-7; 7 bases fit TRBD2. This CDR3 is 13 amino acids long. V was pared by 6 bases and J by 2 bases, with 4 bases of the junction left unmatched. Per the germline V gene, CDR1 is WSHSY and CDR2 is SAAADI.

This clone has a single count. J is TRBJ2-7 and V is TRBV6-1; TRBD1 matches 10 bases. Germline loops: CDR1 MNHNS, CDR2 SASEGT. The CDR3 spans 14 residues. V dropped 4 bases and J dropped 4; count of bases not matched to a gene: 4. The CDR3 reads CASSGRQGAYEQYF. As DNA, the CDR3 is TGTGCCAGCAGTGGCCGACAGGGGGCTTACGAGCAGTACTTC.

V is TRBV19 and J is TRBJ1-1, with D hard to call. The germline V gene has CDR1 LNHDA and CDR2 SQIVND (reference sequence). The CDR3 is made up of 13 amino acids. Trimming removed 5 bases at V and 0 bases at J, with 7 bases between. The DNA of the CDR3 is TGTGCCAGTAGTCGGATCCTGAACACTGAAGCTTTCTTT. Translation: CASSRILNTEAFF.

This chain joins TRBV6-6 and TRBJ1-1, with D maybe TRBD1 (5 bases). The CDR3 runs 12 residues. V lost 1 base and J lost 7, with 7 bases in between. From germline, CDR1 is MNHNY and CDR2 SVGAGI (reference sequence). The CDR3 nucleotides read TGTGCCAGCAGTTACTGGGGGGGTGAAGCTTTCTTT. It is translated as CASSYWGGEAFF.

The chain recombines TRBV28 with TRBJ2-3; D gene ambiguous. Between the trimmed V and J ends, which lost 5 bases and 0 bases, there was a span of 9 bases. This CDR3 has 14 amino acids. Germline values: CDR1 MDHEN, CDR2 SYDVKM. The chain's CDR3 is CASSPSRSTDTQYF. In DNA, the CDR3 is TGTGCCAGCAGTCCGAGCCGCAGCACAGATACGCAGTATTTT.

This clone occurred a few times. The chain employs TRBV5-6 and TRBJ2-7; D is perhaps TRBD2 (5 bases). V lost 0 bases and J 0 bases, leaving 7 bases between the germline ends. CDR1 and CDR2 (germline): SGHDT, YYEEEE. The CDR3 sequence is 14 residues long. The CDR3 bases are TGTGCCAGCAGCTTGGCTGGGAGCTCCTACGAGCAGTACTTC. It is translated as CASSLAGSSYEQYF.

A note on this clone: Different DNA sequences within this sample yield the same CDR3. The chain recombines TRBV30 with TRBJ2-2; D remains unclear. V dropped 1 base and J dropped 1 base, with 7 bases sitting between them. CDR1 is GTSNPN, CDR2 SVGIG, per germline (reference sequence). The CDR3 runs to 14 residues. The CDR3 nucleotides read TGTGCCTGGAGTGGGACGGTGAACACCGGGGAGCTGTTTTTT. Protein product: CAWSGTVNTGELFF. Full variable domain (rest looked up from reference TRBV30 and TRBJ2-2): SQTIHQWPATLVQPVGSPLSLECTVEGTSNPNLYWYRQAAGRGLQLLFYSVGIGQISSEVPQNLSASRPQDRQFILSSKKLLLSDSGFYLCAWSGTVNTGELFFGEGSRLTVL.

CDR3 sequence: CATGTPQYF. CDR3 bases: TGTGCCACCGGGACGCCGCAGTACTTC. The rearrangement joins TRBV28 to TRBJ2-7; either TRBD1 or TRBD2 may supply D (5 bases each). CDR3 size: 9 residues. V lost 10 bases and J 9 bases, leaving 10 bases between the germline ends. Germline V CDR1 and CDR2: MDHEN, SYDVKM.

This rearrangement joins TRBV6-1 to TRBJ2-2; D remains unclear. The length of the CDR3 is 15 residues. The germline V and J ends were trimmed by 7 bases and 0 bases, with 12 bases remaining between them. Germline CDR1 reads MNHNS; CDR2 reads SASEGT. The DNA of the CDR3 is TGTGCCAGCAATGGGGAAATCGCGAACACCGGGGAGCTGTTTTTT. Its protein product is CASNGEIANTGELFF.

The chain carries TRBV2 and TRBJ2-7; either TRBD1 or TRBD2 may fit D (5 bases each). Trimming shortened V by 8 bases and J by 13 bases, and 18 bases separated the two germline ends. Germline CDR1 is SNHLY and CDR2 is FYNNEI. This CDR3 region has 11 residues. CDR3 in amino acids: CASDGFRDPYF. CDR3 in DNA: TGTGCCAGCGACGGATTCCGGGACCCTTACTTC. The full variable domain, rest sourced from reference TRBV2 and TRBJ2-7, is EPEVTQTPSHQVTQMGQEVILRCVPISNHLYFYWYRQILGQKVEFLVSFYNNEISEKSEIFDDQFSVERPDGSNFTLKIRSTKLEDSAMYFCASDGFRDPYFGPGTRLTVT.

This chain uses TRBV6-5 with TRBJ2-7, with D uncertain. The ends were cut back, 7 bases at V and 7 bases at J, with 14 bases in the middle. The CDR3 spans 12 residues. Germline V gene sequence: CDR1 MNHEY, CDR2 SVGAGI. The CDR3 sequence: CASTSDRTEQYF. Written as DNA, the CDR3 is TGTGCCAGCACCTCTGACCGAACGGAGCAGTACTTC.

CDR3 nucleotide sequence: TGTGCCAGCAGCTTGCTAGCGGGGGGTCAAGATACGCAGTATTTT. Protein: CASSLLAGGQDTQYF. The chain links TRBV7-6 to TRBJ2-3; 11 bases fit TRBD2. CDR1 SGHVS and CDR2 FNYEAQ come from the germline V gene. The ends lost 3 bases at V and 5 bases at J; junction bases unmatched: 4. This CDR3 is 15 amino acids long.

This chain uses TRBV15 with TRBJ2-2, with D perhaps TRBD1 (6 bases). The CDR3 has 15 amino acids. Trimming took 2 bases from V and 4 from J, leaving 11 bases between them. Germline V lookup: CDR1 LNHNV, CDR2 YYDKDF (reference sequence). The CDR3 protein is CATSRYRESTGELFF. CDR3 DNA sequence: TGTGCCACCAGCAGATACAGGGAGAGCACCGGGGAGCTGTTTTTT.

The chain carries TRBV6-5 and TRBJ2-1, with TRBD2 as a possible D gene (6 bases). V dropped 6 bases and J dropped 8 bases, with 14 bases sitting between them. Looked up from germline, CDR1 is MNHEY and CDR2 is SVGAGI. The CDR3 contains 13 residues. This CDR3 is CASRGGLRDEQFF. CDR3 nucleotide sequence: TGTGCCAGCAGGGGGGGACTTCGCGATGAGCAGTTCTTC.

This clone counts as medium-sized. For the CDR3, the DNA is TGCGCCAGCAGCCCCTACGACGTGTCCTACGAGCAGTACTTC. It translates to CASSPYDVSYEQYF. This chain uses TRBV4-1 with TRBJ2-7, with D uncertain. Germline loops: CDR1 MGHRA, CDR2 YSYEKL. Trimming took off 4 bases at V and 1 base at J, with 11 bases between the two ends. The CDR3 runs 14 residues.

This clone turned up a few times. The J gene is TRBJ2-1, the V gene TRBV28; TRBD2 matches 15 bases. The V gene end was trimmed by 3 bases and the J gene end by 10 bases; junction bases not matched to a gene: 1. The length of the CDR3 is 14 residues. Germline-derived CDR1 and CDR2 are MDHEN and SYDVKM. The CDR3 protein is CASSLGTSGGEQFF. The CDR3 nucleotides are TGTGCCAGCAGTTTGGGGACTAGCGGGGGGGAGCAGTTCTTC. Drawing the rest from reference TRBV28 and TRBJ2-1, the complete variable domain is DVKVTQSSRYLVKRTGEKVFLECVQDMDHENMFWYRQDPGLGLRLIYFSYDVKMKEKGDIPEGYSVSREKKERFSLILESASTNQTSMYLCASSLGTSGGEQFFGPGTRLTVL.

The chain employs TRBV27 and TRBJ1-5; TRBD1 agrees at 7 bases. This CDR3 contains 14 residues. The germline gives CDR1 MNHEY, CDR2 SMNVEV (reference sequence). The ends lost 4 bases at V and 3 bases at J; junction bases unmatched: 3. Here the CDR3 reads CASSSGQLNQPQHF. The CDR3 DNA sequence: TGTGCCAGCAGTTCGGGACAGCTCAATCAGCCCCAGCATTTT.

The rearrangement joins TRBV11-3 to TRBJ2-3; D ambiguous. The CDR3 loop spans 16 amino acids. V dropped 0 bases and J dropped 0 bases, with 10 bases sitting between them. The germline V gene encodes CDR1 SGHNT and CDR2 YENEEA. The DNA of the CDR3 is TGTGCCAGCAGCTTAGACGCACTTTTCAGCACAGATACGCAGTATTTT. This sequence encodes CASSLDALFSTDTQYF.